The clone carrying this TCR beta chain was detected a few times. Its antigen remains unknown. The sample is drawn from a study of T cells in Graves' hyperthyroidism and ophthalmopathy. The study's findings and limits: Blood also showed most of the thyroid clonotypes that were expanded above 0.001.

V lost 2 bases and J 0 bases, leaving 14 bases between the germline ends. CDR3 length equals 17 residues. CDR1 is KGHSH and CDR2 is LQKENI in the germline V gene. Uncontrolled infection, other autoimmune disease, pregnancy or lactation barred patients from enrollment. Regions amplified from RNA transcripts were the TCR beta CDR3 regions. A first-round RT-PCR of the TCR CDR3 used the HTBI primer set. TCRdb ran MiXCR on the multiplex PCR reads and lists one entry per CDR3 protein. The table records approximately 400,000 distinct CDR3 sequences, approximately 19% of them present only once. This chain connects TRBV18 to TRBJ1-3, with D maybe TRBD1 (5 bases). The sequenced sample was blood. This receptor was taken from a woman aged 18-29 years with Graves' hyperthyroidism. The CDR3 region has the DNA TGTGCCAGCTCACCAAGGTGGGACGGAAGCTCTGGAAACACCATATATTTT. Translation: CASSPRWDGSSGNTIYF.